This TCR beta chain was documented in a study of shared clonotypes between healthy human individuals. TCRdb's copy holds only in-frame clones and misses some; the assay was immunoSEQ multiplex PCR. The sample holds some 2,000,000 clones, 90% to 95% seen once. V lost 5 bases, J lost 9 bases, and 7 bases stayed unmatched. The CDR3 covers 14 residues. Germline lookup yields CDR1 SEHNR and CDR2 FQNEAQ (reference sequence). This clone has a handful of counts. This clonotype originated in a man aged 18 to 35 in good health. Sequences were obtained from naive CD4+ T cells sorted from blood. Subset here: CD45RA+ positively selected. The chain has TRBV7-9 and TRBJ1-6; 7 bases are shared with TRBD1. The CDR3 DNA reads TGTGCCAGCAGCCCCGGGACAGTCGCTTCACCCCTCCACTTT. It specifies CASSPGTVASPLHF.